This entry concerns a single TCR beta chain. The data stem from a study of blood T cell repertoires in COVID-19. In the study overall: The samples span acute and convalescent COVID-19 from the United States, Italy and Spain. From T cells, B-cell-depleted T cells, or PBMCs came the material, which was cDNA or gDNA.

In Seattle, patients joined the study during active infection and were tracked longitudinally. Methods used by the authors: Reference gene primer amplification yielded estimated nucleated cell counts. Sequencing was performed with immunoSEQ multiplex PCR; in TCRdb, only in-frame clones are kept and a portion is missing. The V and J calls and clone size were taken over from that table, and D and trimming were inferred from the DNA. The sample has roughly 200,000 clones, around 80% seen once. The TCR comes from a woman aged 60-75 years with COVID-19, enrolled during active disease. What was sequenced was peripheral blood.

The CDR3 DNA reads TGTGCCAGCAGCCAAGATTTAATGAACACTGAAGCTTTCTTT. It encodes CASSQDLMNTEAFF. The V call is TRBV4-2, the J call TRBJ1-1, with D unclear. This CDR3 is 14 amino acids long. Trimming took 0 bases from V and 0 from J, leaving 5 bases between them. CDR1 and CDR2 (germline): LGHNA, YNFKEQ.